Presented here are 27 T cell receptor beta chains from one specimen sequenced in a study of somatic mutations in cytotoxic T cells in rheumatoid arthritis. Measured with immunoSEQ multiplex PCR; TCRdb has only the in-frame clones, and not every one. The sample records about 18,000 clones, about 81% being singletons. The sample was CD8+ T cells sorted from blood. These TCRs come from an adult with rheumatoid arthritis.

CDR3 coding DNA: TGTGCCAGCAGCTTAGTCGGCAACTCCTACGAGCAGTACTTC. Protein: CASSLVGNSYEQYF. The chain recombines TRBV7-9 with TRBJ2-7; D is unclear. Germline V gene data show CDR1 as SEHNR and CDR2 as FQNEAQ (reference sequence). CDR3 size: 14 residues. Between the trimmed V and J ends, which lost 1 base and 0 bases, there was a span of 7 bases.

This rearrangement joins TRBV4-2 to TRBJ2-1; tentatively, D is TRBD2 (5 bases). V lost 2 bases to trimming and J lost 5 bases, with 13 bases between them. The length of the CDR3 is 15 residues. Germline V gene data show CDR1 as LGHNA and CDR2 as YNFKEQ. CDR3 in amino acids: CASSQFQDGNNEQFF. The CDR3 DNA reads TGTGCCAGCAGCCAATTTCAGGACGGGAACAATGAGCAGTTCTTC.

DNA of the CDR3: TGTGCCAGCAGCCAAGATATCGGGGAAGAGACCCAGTACTTC. It is translated as CASSQDIGEETQYF. The chain is built from TRBV4-2 and TRBJ2-5, with D perhaps TRBD2 (5 bases). Germline assignment: CDR1 LGHNA and CDR2 YNFKEQ. CDR3 length: 14 residues. V lost 0 bases and J 3 bases, leaving 8 bases between the germline ends.

The CDR3 protein is CASSLDGSGPYEQYF. The CDR3 DNA reads as TGTGCCAGCAGCTTAGATGGTAGCGGCCCATACGAGCAGTACTTC. The V call is TRBV7-2, the J call TRBJ2-7; D possibly corresponds to TRBD2 (6 bases). V lost 1 base and J 4 bases, leaving 14 bases between the germline ends. Germline CDR1 is SGHTA and CDR2 is FQGNSA. The CDR3 totals 15 residues.

The genes are TRBV11-2 and TRBJ2-7; D not certain. Germline V CDR1 and CDR2: SGHAT, FQNNGV. This CDR3 is built from 14 residues. Trimming cost V 0 bases and J 2 bases, with 8 bases left between them. CDR3 sequence: CASSLDYSAYEQYF. In nucleotides, the CDR3 is TGTGCCAGCAGCTTAGATTATTCGGCCTACGAGCAGTACTTC.

The chain links TRBV28 to TRBJ1-2; the D gene is possibly TRBD1 (6 bases). Looked up from germline, CDR1 is MDHEN and CDR2 is SYDVKM. The CDR3 has 13 amino acids. The V and J ends lost 6 bases and 4 bases respectively, with 12 bases between them. The CDR3 is CASSRGTTYGYTF. CDR3 sequence (DNA): TGTGCCAGCAGCCGAGGGACAACCTATGGCTACACCTTC.

This clone was seen a handful of times. This chain joins TRBV5-6 and TRBJ2-7, with 12 positions matching TRBD1. J gave up 6 bases and V 4 bases, and 8 bases lay outside the gene matches. This CDR3 comprises 15 residues. Per the germline V gene, CDR1 is SGHDT and CDR2 is YYEEEE. The CDR3 reads CASSPGQGAGREQYF. The CDR3 nucleotides read TGTGCCAGCAGCCCGGGACAGGGGGCCGGTCGCGAGCAGTACTTC.

This chain connects TRBV9 to TRBJ2-3; 8 bases agree with TRBD2. From germline, CDR1 is SGDLS and CDR2 YYNGEE. V dropped 2 bases and J dropped 0; count of bases not matched to a gene: 8. This CDR3 is 17 amino acids long. CDR3 in DNA: TGTGCCAGCAGCGTCCAGGGTAGGACTAGCAGCACAGATACGCAGTATTTT. This codes for CASSVQGRTSSTDTQYF. The full variable domain, completed using reference TRBV9 and TRBJ2-3, is DSGVTQTPKHLITATGQRVTLRCSPRSGDLSVYWYQQSLDQGLQFLIQYYNGEERAKGNILERFSAQQFPDLHSELNLSSLELGDSALYFCASSVQGRTSSTDTQYFGPGTRLTVL.

The J gene is TRBJ2-7, the V gene TRBV6-1; either TRBD1 or TRBD2 may supply D (5 bases each). The CDR3 loop spans 14 amino acids. Trimming pared 1 base from V and 4 bases from J, leaving 11 bases between. Looked up from germline, CDR1 is MNHNS and CDR2 is SASEGT. The CDR3 DNA reads TGTGCCAGCAGTGAAGGTACTAGGGGATACGAGCAGTACTTC. This sequence encodes CASSEGTRGYEQYF.

The V call is TRBV29-1, the J call TRBJ1-1; weak D call: TRBD1 (6 bases). Trimming removed 1 base at V and 0 bases at J, with 6 bases between. The CDR3 sequence is 13 residues long. CDR1 and CDR2 from the germline V gene are SQVTM and ANQGSEA. CDR3: CSVEGDMNTEAFF. The CDR3 bases are TGCAGCGTTGAAGGGGACATGAACACTGAAGCTTTCTTT.

The chain is built from TRBV19 and TRBJ2-7; D may be TRBD1 (6 bases). Trimming took 3 bases from V and 2 from J, leaving 8 bases between them. This CDR3 contains 13 residues. CDR1 is LNHDA, CDR2 SQIVND, per germline (reference sequence). CDR3 amino acids: CASSMGAAYEQYF. CDR3 sequence (DNA): TGTGCCAGTAGTATGGGGGCAGCCTACGAGCAGTACTTC.

This sequence joins TRBV4-3 and TRBJ1-5; D unclear. V lost 1 base and J 7 bases, leaving 5 bases between the germline ends. Germline V lookup: CDR1 LGHNA, CDR2 YSLEER. The CDR3 has 12 residues. The CDR3 sequence is CASSQGTQPQHF. The CDR3 DNA reads TGCGCCAGCAGCCAAGGGACCCAGCCCCAGCATTTT.

This clone was seen only once. The CDR3 protein is CASSRGDRGGTEAFF. CDR3 coding DNA: TGCGCCAGCAGCCGAGGGGACAGGGGTGGCACTGAAGCTTTCTTT. The rearrangement links TRBV4-3 to TRBJ1-1; the match to TRBD1 covers 10 bases. CDR1 and CDR2 (germline): LGHNA, YSLEER. Trimming took 4 bases from V and 4 from J; bases not matched to a gene: 6. This CDR3 region has 15 residues.

The table lists this clone with a few counts. The chain joins TRBV5-6 to TRBJ1-6, with 7 bases identical to TRBD1. CDR1 SGHDT and CDR2 YYEEEE come from the germline V gene. V gave up 0 bases and J gave up 7 bases; unmatched junction bases: 4. This CDR3 is built from 15 residues. In DNA, the CDR3 is TGTGCCAGCAGCTTGGGGACAGGTGGGAATTCACCCCTCCACTTT. Translation gives CASSLGTGGNSPLHF.

J is TRBJ2-7 and V is TRBV29-1; a possible D gene is TRBD1 (5 bases). Trimming left V 0 bases short and J 3 bases short, with 15 bases between. The CDR3 has 15 amino acids. CDR1 and CDR2 from the germline V gene are SQVTM and ANQGSEA. CDR3: CSVEDLGAGYYEQYF. The CDR3 coding sequence is TGCAGCGTTGAAGATCTTGGGGCAGGATACTACGAGCAGTACTTC.

V gene TRBV7-9 combines with J gene TRBJ2-3; weak D call: TRBD2 (5 bases). Trimming cost V 11 bases and J 0 bases, with 15 bases left between them. In germline, CDR1 is SEHNR, CDR2 FQNEAQ (reference sequence). This CDR3 is built from 14 residues. The CDR3 sequence is CALGDASSTDTQYF. CDR3 sequence (DNA): TGTGCCCTCGGGGATGCCTCTAGCACAGATACGCAGTATTTT.

This sequence joins TRBV27 and TRBJ1-4; D call uncertain. Between the trimmed V and J ends, which lost 5 bases and 4 bases, there was a span of 14 bases. CDR3 size: 15 residues. Germline V CDR1 and CDR2: MNHEY, SMNVEV (reference sequence). CDR3 in amino acids: CASSPNPGFNEKLFF. The CDR3 DNA sequence: TGTGCCAGCAGTCCGAATCCGGGATTTAATGAAAAACTGTTTTTT.

The chain recombines TRBV14 with TRBJ2-7; tentatively, D is TRBD2 (5 bases). The V end lost 4 bases, the J end lost 7 bases, and 17 bases lay between the germline ends. CDR3 length: 14 residues. Germline CDR1 SGHDN, CDR2 FVKESK. The CDR3 nucleotides read TGTGCCAGCAGCCTAGCGCCGGCTGGTAGGGAGCAGTACTTC. It specifies CASSLAPAGREQYF. Variable domain in full (rest from reference TRBV14 and TRBJ2-7): EAGVTQFPSHSVIEKGQTVTLRCDPISGHDNLYWYRRVMGKEIKFLLHFVKESKQDESGMPNNRFLAERTGGTYSTLKVQPAELEDSGVYFCASSLAPAGREQYFGPGTRLTVT.

The J gene is TRBJ2-7, the V gene TRBV27, with 8 bases that match TRBD1. Germline trimming cut 8 bases from V and 0 bases from J; bases unmatched to any gene: 12. The CDR3 has 16 residues. Looked up from germline, CDR1 is MNHEY and CDR2 is SMNVEV (reference sequence). The CDR3 loop reads CASDRGPRSSSYEQYF. Written as DNA, the CDR3 is TGTGCCAGCGACAGGGGTCCGAGATCCAGCTCCTACGAGCAGTACTTC.

The chain carries TRBV7-9 and TRBJ2-7; 12 bases fit TRBD2. The CDR3 is 15 residues long. Germline CDR1 and CDR2: SEHNR and FQNEAQ (reference sequence). V lost 3 bases, J lost 5 bases, and 5 bases stayed unmatched. This CDR3 reads CASSLRLAGVHEQYF. The CDR3 DNA is TGTGCCAGCAGCTTGAGACTAGCGGGAGTTCACGAGCAGTACTTC.

This chain joins TRBV9 and TRBJ1-2; 7 bases map to TRBD1. J gave up 1 base and V 3 bases, and 18 bases lay outside the gene matches. The germline CDR1 and CDR2 sequences are SGDLS and YYNGEE. There are 19 residues in the CDR3. Here the CDR3 DNA reads TGTGCCAGCAGCGGAACCCGGGACAGACTACGATTAATTAACTATGGCTACACCTTC. Residues: CASSGTRDRLRLINYGYTF.

The V gene is TRBV6-6, the J gene TRBJ2-7; D is perhaps TRBD1 (5 bases). V was shortened by 6 bases and J by 6 bases, with 15 bases between the two germline ends. CDR1 MNHNY and CDR2 SVGAGI come from the germline V gene (reference sequence). The CDR3 consists of 13 residues. This chain's CDR3 is CASSKGVSGEQYF. As DNA, the CDR3 is TGTGCCAGCAGCAAAGGGGTTTCGGGCGAGCAGTACTTC.

The chain combines TRBV14 with TRBJ2-1, with D possibly TRBD1 on 6 matching bases. Germline loops: CDR1 SGHDN, CDR2 FVKESK. The CDR3 is 15 residues long. V dropped 4 bases and J dropped 4 bases, with 14 bases sitting between them. CDR3 nucleotide sequence: TGTGCCAGCAGCCGGCCGGACAGACTATACAATGAGCAGTTCTTC. Protein: CASSRPDRLYNEQFF.

V and J are TRBV9 and TRBJ2-7; D gene ambiguous. This CDR3 is 13 amino acids long. V lost 0 bases and J 3 bases, leaving 7 bases between the germline ends. Germline assignment: CDR1 SGDLS and CDR2 YYNGEE. Written as DNA, the CDR3 is TGTGCCAGCAGCGTAGAGGATGGCTACGAGCAGTACTTC. Its protein product is CASSVEDGYEQYF.

The chain joins TRBV15 to TRBJ1-2, with 7 bases identical to TRBD1. CDR1 is LNHNV, CDR2 YYDKDF, per germline (reference sequence). V trimming: 3 bases; J trimming: 6 bases; junction bases outside the gene matches: 4. This CDR3 is 13 amino acids long. CDR3: CATSRGTGDGYTF. In DNA form, the CDR3 reads TGTGCCACCAGCAGGGGTACAGGGGATGGCTACACCTTC.

This chain links TRBV30 with TRBJ2-7; D is ambiguous. CDR1 is GTSNPN, CDR2 SVGIG, per germline (reference sequence). The length of the CDR3 is 10 residues. Trimming left V 2 bases short and J 5 bases short, with 4 bases between. CDR3 nucleotide sequence: TGTGCCTGGAGTCACGACGAGCAGTACTTC. It yields the protein CAWSHDEQYF.

The chain employs TRBV19 and TRBJ2-1; D call uncertain. From germline, CDR1 is LNHDA and CDR2 SQIVND (reference sequence). V lost 2 bases, J lost 7 bases, and 9 bases lay in between. The CDR3 consists of 13 residues. The CDR3 DNA reads as TGTGCCAGTAGTATACCGGGTACTAATGAGCAGTTCTTC. Its protein is CASSIPGTNEQFF.